This T cell receptor (beta chain) came from a study of blood T cell repertoires in COVID-19. CDR1 and CDR2 (germline): LNHDA, SQIVND (reference sequence). This CDR3 is 16 amino acids long. The V and J ends lost 2 bases and 6 bases, in that order; junction bases with no gene match: 8. Measured with immunoSEQ multiplex PCR; TCRdb has only the in-frame clones, and not every one. Counted here are 250,000 or so clones, over 80% occurring once; the ten biggest clones make up roughly 3%. The study drew participants aged about 18 to 95 years from under 30 US areas. This clonotype was sampled from a middle-aged woman who had been exposed to COVID-19. Sequenced: PBMCs or T cells enriched from blood (not recorded which). This chain connects TRBV19 to TRBJ1-1, with 11 bases lining up with TRBD1. As DNA, the CDR3 is TGTGCCAGTAGTATAAGGGACAGGGGGTTAAGGGCTGAAGCTTTCTTT. Its translation is CASSIRDRGLRAEAFF.